This T cell receptor beta chain is from a study of cytomegalovirus exposure and HLA in healthy donors. In the study overall: A data release that came early held 80 million to 95 million unique TCRs from HLA-typed donors. Study-wide results and caveats: Presence/absence analysis assumed near-uniform sequencing depth across donors. Most sequenced TCRs were rare (though some public TCRs occurred in many donors).

Trimming took 2 bases from V and 5 from J, leaving 12 bases between them. This CDR3 spans 14 amino acids. CDR1 is MNHNS, CDR2 SASEGT, per germline. This clone was seen more than once but under ten times. The antigen remains unidentified. Primers for the PCR totalled 60 Vbeta and 13 Jbeta. The table came from immunoSEQ multiplex PCR; TCRdb's copy has only in-frame clones and leaves some out. The sample consists of over 55,000 clones, roughly 80% of them appearing once. This TCR was sampled from a man aged 35 to 55 in good health and CMV-seronegative. Sequenced: PBMCs. The J gene is TRBJ1-1, the V gene TRBV6-1; tentatively, D is TRBD1 (5 bases). CDR3 protein: CASSEIGRVTEAFF. The CDR3 region has the DNA TGTGCCAGCAGTGAAATTGGCAGGGTTACTGAAGCTTTCTTT.